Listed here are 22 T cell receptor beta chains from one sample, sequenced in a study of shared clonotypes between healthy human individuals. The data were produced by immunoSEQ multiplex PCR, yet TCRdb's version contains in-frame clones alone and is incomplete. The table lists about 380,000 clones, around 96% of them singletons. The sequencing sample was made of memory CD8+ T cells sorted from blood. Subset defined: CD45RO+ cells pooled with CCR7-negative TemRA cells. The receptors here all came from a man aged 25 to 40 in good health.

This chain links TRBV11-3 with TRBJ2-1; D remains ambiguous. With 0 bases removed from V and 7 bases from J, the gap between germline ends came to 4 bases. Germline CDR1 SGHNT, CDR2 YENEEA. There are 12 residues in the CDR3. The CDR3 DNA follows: TGTGCCAGCAGCTTAGATCCAAATGAGCAGTTCTTC. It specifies CASSLDPNEQFF.

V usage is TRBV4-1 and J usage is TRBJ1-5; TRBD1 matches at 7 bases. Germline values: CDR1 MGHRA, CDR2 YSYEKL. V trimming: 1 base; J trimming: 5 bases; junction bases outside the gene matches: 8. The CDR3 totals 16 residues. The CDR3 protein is CASSQVSSGGYQPQHF. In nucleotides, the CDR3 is TGCGCCAGCAGCCAAGTGTCGTCAGGGGGTTATCAGCCCCAGCATTTT.

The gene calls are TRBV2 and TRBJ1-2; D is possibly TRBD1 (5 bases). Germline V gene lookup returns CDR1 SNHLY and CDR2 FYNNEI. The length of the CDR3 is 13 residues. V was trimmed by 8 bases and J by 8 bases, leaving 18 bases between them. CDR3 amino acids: CASYSRDSWGYTF. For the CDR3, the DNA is TGTGCCAGCTATAGCAGGGACTCTTGGGGCTACACCTTC. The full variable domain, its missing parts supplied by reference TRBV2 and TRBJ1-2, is EPEVTQTPSHQVTQMGQEVILRCVPISNHLYFYWYRQILGQKVEFLVSFYNNEISEKSEIFDDQFSVERPDGSNFTLKIRSTKLEDSAMYFCASYSRDSWGYTFGSGTRLTVV.

CDR3 nucleotides: TGTGCCAGCAGCTTAACCAAGGGGGAAGGCTACACCTTC. Its protein is CASSLTKGEGYTF. The rearrangement links TRBV7-9 to TRBJ1-2; the D gene is possibly TRBD1 (6 bases). CDR1 is SEHNR, CDR2 FQNEAQ, per germline (reference sequence). The CDR3 has 13 amino acids. Trimming removed 2 bases from V and 8 bases from J, with 12 bases in between. Using reference TRBV7-9 and TRBJ1-2 for the parts outside the CDR3, the full variable domain is DTGVSQNPRHKITKRGQNVTFRCDPISEHNRLYWYRQTLGQGPEFLTYFQNEAQLEKSRLLSDRFSAERPKGSFSTLEIQRTEQGDSAMYLCASSLTKGEGYTFGSGTRLTVV.

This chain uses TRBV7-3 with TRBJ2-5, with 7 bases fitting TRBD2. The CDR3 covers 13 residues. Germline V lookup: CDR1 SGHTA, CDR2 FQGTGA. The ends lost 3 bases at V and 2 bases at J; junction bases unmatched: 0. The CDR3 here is CASSFGGQETQYF. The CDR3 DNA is TGTGCCAGCAGCTTCGGGGGGCAAGAGACCCAGTACTTC.

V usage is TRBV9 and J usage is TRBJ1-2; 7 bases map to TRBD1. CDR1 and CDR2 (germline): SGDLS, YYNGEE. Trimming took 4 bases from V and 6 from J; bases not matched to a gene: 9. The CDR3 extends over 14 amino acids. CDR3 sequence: CASSQAPQGDGYTF. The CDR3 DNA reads TGTGCCAGCAGCCAGGCCCCTCAGGGGGATGGCTACACCTTC.

CDR3 loop: CASSRRDQITDTQYF. In DNA form, the CDR3 reads TGTGCCAGCAGTCGCCGGGACCAGATCACAGATACGCAGTATTTT. The V call is TRBV6-5, the J call TRBJ2-3; the D call may be TRBD1 or TRBD2 (5 bases each). Trimming took off 5 bases at V and 2 bases at J, with 14 bases between the two ends. The CDR3 is 15 residues long. Looked up from germline, CDR1 is MNHEY and CDR2 is SVGAGI.

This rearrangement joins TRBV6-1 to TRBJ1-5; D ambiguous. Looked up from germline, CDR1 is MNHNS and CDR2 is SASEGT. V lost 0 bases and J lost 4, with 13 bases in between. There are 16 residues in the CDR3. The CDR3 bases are TGTGCCAGCAGTGAAGCGTCCGGGCAGCTTAATCAGCCCCAGCATTTT. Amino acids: CASSEASGQLNQPQHF.

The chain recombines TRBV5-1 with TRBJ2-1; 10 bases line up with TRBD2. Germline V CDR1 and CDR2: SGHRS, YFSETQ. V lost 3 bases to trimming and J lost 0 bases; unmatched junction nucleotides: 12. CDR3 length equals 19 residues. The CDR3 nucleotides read TGCGCCAGCAGCTCGGAAGGTAGCGGGAGGATTAGCTCCTACAATGAGCAGTTCTTC. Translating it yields CASSSEGSGRISSYNEQFF.

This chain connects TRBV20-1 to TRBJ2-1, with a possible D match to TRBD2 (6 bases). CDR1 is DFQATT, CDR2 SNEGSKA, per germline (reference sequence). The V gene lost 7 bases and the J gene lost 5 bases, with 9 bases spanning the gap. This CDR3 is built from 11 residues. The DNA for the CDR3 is TGCAGTGTACTAGCTAACAATGAGCAGTTCTTC. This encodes CSVLANNEQFF.

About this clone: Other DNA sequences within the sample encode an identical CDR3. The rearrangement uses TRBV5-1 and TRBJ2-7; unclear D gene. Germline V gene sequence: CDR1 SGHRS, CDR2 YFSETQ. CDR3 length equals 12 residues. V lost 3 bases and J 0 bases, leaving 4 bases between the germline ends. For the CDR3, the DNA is TGCGCCAGCAGCTCGAGCTCCTACGAGCAGTACTTC. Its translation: CASSSSSYEQYF.

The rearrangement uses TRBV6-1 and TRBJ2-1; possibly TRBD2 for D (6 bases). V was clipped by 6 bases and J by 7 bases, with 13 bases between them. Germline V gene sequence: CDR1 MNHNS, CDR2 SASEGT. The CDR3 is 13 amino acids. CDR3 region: CASRDGTRNEQFF. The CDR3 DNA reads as TGTGCCAGCAGAGACGGGACTCGGAATGAGCAGTTCTTC.

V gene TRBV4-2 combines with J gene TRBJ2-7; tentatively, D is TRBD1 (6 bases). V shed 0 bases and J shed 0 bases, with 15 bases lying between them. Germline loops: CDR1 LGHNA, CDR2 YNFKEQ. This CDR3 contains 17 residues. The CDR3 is CASSQDPTGTISYEQYF. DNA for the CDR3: TGTGCCAGCAGCCAAGATCCCACAGGGACCATCTCCTACGAGCAGTACTTC.

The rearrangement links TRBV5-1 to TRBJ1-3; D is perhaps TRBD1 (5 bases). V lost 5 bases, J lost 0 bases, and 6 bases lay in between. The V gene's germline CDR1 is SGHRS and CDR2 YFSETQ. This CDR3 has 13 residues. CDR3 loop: CASRDNSGNTIYF. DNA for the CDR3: TGCGCCAGCAGGGACAACTCTGGAAACACCATATATTTT. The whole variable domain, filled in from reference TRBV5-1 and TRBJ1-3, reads KAGVTQTPRYLIKTRGQQVTLSCSPISGHRSVSWYQQTPGQGLQFLFEYFSETQRNKGNFPGRFSGRQFSNSRSEMNVSTLELGDSALYLCASRDNSGNTIYFGEGSWLTVV.

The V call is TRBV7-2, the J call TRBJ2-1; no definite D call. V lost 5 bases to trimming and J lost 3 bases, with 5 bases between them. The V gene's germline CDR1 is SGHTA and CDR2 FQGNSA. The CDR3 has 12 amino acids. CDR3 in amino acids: CASSLVYNEQFF. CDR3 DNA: TGTGCCAGCAGCCTCGTCTACAATGAGCAGTTCTTC.

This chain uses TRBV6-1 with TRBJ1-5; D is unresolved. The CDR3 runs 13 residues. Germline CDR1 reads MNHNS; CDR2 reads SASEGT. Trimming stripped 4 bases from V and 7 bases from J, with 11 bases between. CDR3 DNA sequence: TGTGCCAGCAGTGTCGGAAGGGAACAGCCCCAGCATTTT. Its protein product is CASSVGREQPQHF.

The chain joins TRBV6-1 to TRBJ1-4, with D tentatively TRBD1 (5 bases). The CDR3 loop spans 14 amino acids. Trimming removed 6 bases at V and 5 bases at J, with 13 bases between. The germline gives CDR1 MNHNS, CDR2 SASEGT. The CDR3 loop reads CASSPDSPNEKLFF. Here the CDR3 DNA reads TGTGCCAGCAGCCCCGACAGTCCAAATGAAAAACTGTTTTTT.

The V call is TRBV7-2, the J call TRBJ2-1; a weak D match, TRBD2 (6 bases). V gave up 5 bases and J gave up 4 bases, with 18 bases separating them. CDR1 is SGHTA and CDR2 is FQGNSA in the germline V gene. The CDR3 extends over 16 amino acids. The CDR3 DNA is TGTGCCAGCAGCATAACGCCCATAGGAGGGTACAATGAGCAGTTCTTC. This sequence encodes CASSITPIGGYNEQFF. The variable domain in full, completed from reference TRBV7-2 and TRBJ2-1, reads GAGVSQSPSNKVTEKGKDVELRCDPISGHTALYWYRQSLGQGLEFLIYFQGNSAPDKSGLPSDRFSAERTGGSVSTLTIQRTQQEDSAVYLCASSITPIGGYNEQFFGPGTRLTVL.

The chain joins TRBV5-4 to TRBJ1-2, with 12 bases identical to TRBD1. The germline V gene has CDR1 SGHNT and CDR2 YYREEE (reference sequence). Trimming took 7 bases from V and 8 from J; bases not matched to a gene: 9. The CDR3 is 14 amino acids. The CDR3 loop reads CASSTGQGAEGYTF. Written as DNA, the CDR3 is TGTGCCAGCTCAACGGGACAGGGGGCGGAGGGCTACACCTTC.

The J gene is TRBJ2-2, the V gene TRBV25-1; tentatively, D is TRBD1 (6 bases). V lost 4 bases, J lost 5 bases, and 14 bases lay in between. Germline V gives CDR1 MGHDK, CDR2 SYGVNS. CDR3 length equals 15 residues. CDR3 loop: CASSVAGTLTGELFF. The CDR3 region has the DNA TGTGCCAGCAGTGTCGCCGGGACACTTACCGGGGAGCTGTTTTTT.

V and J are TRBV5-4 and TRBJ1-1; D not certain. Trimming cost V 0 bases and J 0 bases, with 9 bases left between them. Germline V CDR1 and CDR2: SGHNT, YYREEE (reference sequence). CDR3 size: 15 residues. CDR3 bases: TGTGCCAGCAGCTTGGGAGGAACCATGAACACTGAAGCTTTCTTT. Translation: CASSLGGTMNTEAFF.

This chain's CDR3 is CASSQIQGANTQYF. For the CDR3, the DNA is TGTGCCAGCAGCCAAATACAGGGGGCGAATACGCAGTATTTT. V is TRBV14 and J is TRBJ2-3; 9 positions agree with TRBD1. This CDR3 has 14 amino acids. Germline V lookup: CDR1 SGHDN, CDR2 FVKESK. V lost 2 bases and J lost 7; bases outside the gene matches: 4.